These T cell receptor beta chains were read from a single sample in a study of blood T cell repertoires in COVID-19. Assay used: immunoSEQ multiplex PCR; TCRdb lists only in-frame clones, some missing. The table lists under 65,000 clones, roughly 90% of them singletons, with more than 20% in the top ten. Sequencing was performed on peripheral blood. These receptors came from a woman of 80 years or more with COVID-19, enrolled during active disease. The CDR3 runs from the conserved cysteine through the conserved F or W. A D gene is named only where the DNA matches it firmly. Clone sizes are given selectively: once, few, many, or a class where the clone is expanded.

v_gene	d_gene	j_gene	abundance	CDR3aa	CDR3nt
TRBV7-9	-	TRBJ2-3	-	CASSPSFRGTDTQYF	TGTGCCAGCAGCCCTAGTTTCCGGGGCACAGATACGCAGTATTTT
TRBV30	-	TRBJ1-1	-	CAWSGGGNTEAFF	TGTGCCTGGAGTGGGGGGGGAAACACTGAAGCTTTCTTT
TRBV10-3	-	TRBJ1-5	-	CAISETGNQPQHF	TGTGCCATCAGTGAAACAGGGAATCAGCCCCAGCATTTT
TRBV25-1	TRBD1	TRBJ2-5	-	CASRGRTGRQETQYF	TGTGCCAGCAGGGGTAGGACAGGCCGTCAAGAGACCCAGTACTTC
TRBV11-2	TRBD1	TRBJ2-7	-	CASRNQGAIEQYF	TGTGCCAGCAGGAACCAGGGGGCGATCGAGCAGTACTTC
TRBV3-1/TRBV3-2	-	TRBJ1-6	-	CASSQGGQRWDSPLHF	TGTGCCAGCAGCCAAGGAGGACAGCGATGGGATTCACCCCTCCACTTT
TRBV28	TRBD1	TRBJ1-2	-	CASSPEDRGWGYTF	TGTGCCAGCAGTCCCGAAGACAGGGGCTGGGGCTACACCTTC
TRBV29-1	TRBD2	TRBJ2-7	-	CSVEGARSGGVEQYF	TGCAGCGTTGAAGGGGCCAGGAGTGGGGGGGTCGAGCAGTACTTC
TRBV6-6	-	TRBJ2-7	-	CASQQAFRSYEQYF	TGTGCCAGCCAACAGGCATTTCGCTCCTACGAGCAGTACTTC
TRBV19	-	TRBJ2-2	-	CASQGQYTGELFF	TGTGCCAGTCAAGGACAGTACACCGGGGAGCTGTTTTTT
TRBV2	TRBD2	TRBJ2-7	-	CASRAGGTYEQYF	TGTGCCAGCAGGGCGGGGGGAACCTACGAGCAGTACTTC
TRBV12-3/TRBV12-4	-	TRBJ2-7	-	CASRPLSYEQYF	TGTGCCAGCAGGCCACTCTCCTACGAGCAGTACTTC
TRBV6-6	TRBD2	TRBJ2-7	-	CASSPGLAGRGTYEQYF	TGTGCCAGCAGTCCTGGACTAGCGGGGCGAGGTACCTACGAGCAGTACTTC
TRBV6-6	-	TRBJ2-7	once	CASSPLNRALSSYEQYF	TGTGCCAGCAGTCCGCTTAACAGGGCTCTAAGCTCCTACGAGCAGTACTTC
TRBV29-1	TRBD1	TRBJ1-2	few	CSARQGPNYGYTF	TGCAGCGCGCGACAGGGACCTAACTATGGCTACACCTTC
TRBV2	TRBD1	TRBJ1-4	once	CASSERQGDEKLFF	TGTGCCAGCAGTGAGAGACAGGGCGATGAAAAACTGTTTTTT
TRBV11-2	-	TRBJ2-1	-	CASTLGGLSGQLSYNEQFF	TGTGCCAGCACCCTAGGGGGGTTATCGGGACAGCTCTCCTACAATGAGCAGTTCTTC
TRBV3-1/TRBV3-2	-	TRBJ2-3	-	CASSQFWRADTQYF	TGTGCCAGCAGCCAATTTTGGAGGGCTGATACGCAGTATTTT
TRBV2	TRBD1	TRBJ1-4	-	CASTDRATEKLFF	TGTGCCAGCACCGACAGGGCAACTGAAAAACTGTTTTTT
TRBV18	-	TRBJ2-1	once	CASSPESGWGEQFF	TGTGCCAGCTCACCGGAATCGGGGTGGGGTGAGCAGTTCTTC
TRBV18	-	TRBJ1-1	-	CASSSPAAPEAFF	TGTGCCAGCTCTTCCCCGGCGGCCCCTGAAGCTTTCTTT
TRBV11-2	TRBD2	TRBJ2-5	-	CASSYAGTSGGKETQYF	TGTGCCAGCAGCTACGCCGGGACTAGCGGGGGGAAAGAGACCCAGTACTTC
TRBV3-1/TRBV3-2	-	TRBJ2-3	-	CASSQRIAGTDTQYF	TGTGCCAGCAGCCAGCGTATCGCCGGCACAGATACGCAGTATTTT
TRBV6-5	TRBD1	TRBJ1-6	-	CASSYTGVTLHF	TGTGCCAGCAGTTATACAGGGGTGACCCTCCACTTT
TRBV7-8	TRBD2	TRBJ2-3	once	CASSREALSGGRTDTQYF	TGTGCCAGCAGCCGAGAAGCCCTCAGCGGGGGGCGAACAGATACGCAGTATTTT
TRBV7-9	-	TRBJ1-2	-	CASSLSSRGLTGYTF	TGTGCCAGCAGCTTATCTTCCAGGGGTTTAACTGGCTACACCTTC
TRBV4-1	TRBD1	TRBJ2-7	medium-sized	CASSQPGQASYEQYF	TGCGCCAGCAGCCAACCGGGACAGGCCTCCTACGAGCAGTACTTC
TRBV29-1	TRBD1	TRBJ1-1	-	CSVVTGVTEAFF	TGCAGCGTCGTGACAGGGGTTACTGAAGCTTTCTTT
TRBV7-3	-	TRBJ2-3	-	CASSLRGDLDTQYF	TGTGCCAGCAGCTTAAGGGGGGACCTGGATACGCAGTATTTT
TRBV6-5	TRBD1	TRBJ1-6	-	CASSLTGVGSPLHF	TGTGCCAGCAGTTTGACAGGGGTTGGTTCACCCCTCCACTTT
TRBV7-8	-	TRBJ2-1	-	CASSPLTGRGLF	TGTGCCAGCAGCCCCTTGACAGGGCGGGGTCTCTTC
TRBV5-1	TRBD2	TRBJ2-1	-	CASSSGASGGNEQFF	TGCGCCAGCAGCTCCGGGGCTAGCGGGGGTAATGAGCAGTTCTTC
TRBV4-2	-	TRBJ2-1	-	CASSQGFQGRHNEQFF	TGTGCCAGCAGCCAAGGGTTCCAGGGGCGGCACAATGAGCAGTTCTTC
TRBV7-9	TRBD1	TRBJ1-1	few	CASSSRQGAAFF	TGTGCCAGCAGCTCACGCCAGGGGGCTGCTTTCTTT
TRBV10-2	-	TRBJ1-4	-	CASSYQGGTTKGEKLFF	TGCGCCAGCAGTTACCAGGGAGGGACCACCAAAGGTGAAAAACTGTTTTTT
TRBV5-4	-	TRBJ2-5	-	CASSLDSQETQYF	TGTGCCAGCAGCCTGGACTCCCAAGAGACCCAGTACTTC
TRBV5-5	TRBD1	TRBJ1-1	-	CASSLAAGGLAEAFF	TGTGCCAGCAGCTTGGCGGCAGGGGGCCTCGCTGAAGCTTTCTTT
TRBV5-5	-	TRBJ1-1	once	CASSTRTPTEAFF	TGTGCCAGCAGCACCCGGACACCAACTGAAGCTTTCTTT
TRBV9	-	TRBJ2-2	-	CASSAHFGTGELFF	TGTGCCAGCAGCGCCCACTTTGGCACCGGGGAGCTGTTTTTT
TRBV6-6	-	TRBJ2-7	-	CASSFTGVVQYF	TGTGCCAGCAGCTTTACGGGGGTAGTGCAGTACTTC
TRBV30	-	TRBJ1-1	-	CASSNRGDTEAFF	TGTGCCTCCTCCAATCGGGGGGACACTGAAGCTTTCTTT
TRBV6-5	-	TRBJ2-6	-	CASRQVSGANVLTF	TGTGCCAGCAGGCAGGTATCTGGGGCCAACGTCCTGACTTTC
TRBV11-2	-	TRBJ2-5	-	CASSGTGLYF	TGTGCCAGCAGCGGTACAGGTCTGTACTTC
TRBV10-2	TRBD1	TRBJ1-1	-	CASSRTGGNTEAFF	TGCGCCAGCAGTCGGACAGGGGGGAACACTGAAGCTTTCTTT
TRBV6-1	-	TRBJ1-4	-	CASSEMRVTNEKLFF	TGTGCCAGCAGTGAAATGAGGGTAACTAATGAAAAACTGTTTTTT
TRBV6-2/TRBV6-3	-	TRBJ1-5	-	CASRPTGNQPQHF	TGTGCCAGCAGACCTACAGGTAATCAGCCCCAGCATTTT
TRBV20-1	-	TRBJ1-1	-	CSAIDKTEAFF	TGCAGTGCTATAGACAAAACTGAAGCTTTCTTT
TRBV4-2	-	TRBJ1-5	-	CASSQDWTTSNQPQHF	TGTGCCAGCAGCCAAGATTGGACAACAAGCAATCAGCCCCAGCATTTT
TRBV27	TRBD1	TRBJ1-6	-	CASSLRTGRGNNSPLHF	TGTGCCAGCAGTCTACGGACAGGGAGAGGCAATAATTCACCCCTCCACTTT
TRBV3-1/TRBV3-2	-	TRBJ1-2	-	CASSHRRDRYGYTF	TGTGCCAGCAGCCATCGGCGGGATAGATATGGCTACACCTTC
TRBV3-1/TRBV3-2	-	TRBJ2-7	-	CASSQGRVKGEQYF	TGTGCCAGCAGCCAAGGGCGGGTTAAGGGAGAGCAGTACTTC
TRBV7-9	-	TRBJ1-2	-	CASSFLTVTGYTF	TGTGCCAGCAGCTTCCTCACTGTTACTGGCTACACCTTC
TRBV29-1	-	TRBJ2-3	-	CSVELAASTDTQYF	TGCAGCGTTGAGTTGGCGGCAAGCACAGATACGCAGTATTTT